This entry features one T cell receptor beta chain sequence. Antigen specificity is unknown. CDR1 and CDR2 (germline): MGHRA, YSYEKL. The CDR3 sequence is 14 residues long. This specimen comes from a study of monozygotic twins with inflammatory bowel disease. Whole-study results and caveats: Discordant twins had repertoire similarity that did not differ from that of concordant twins, possibly from limited power.

Each CDR3 protein gets one entry in TCRdb, which reprocessed the 5' RACE reads and gives no DNA. This sample's table has 310,000 or so distinct CDR3 sequences. This clonotype was obtained from a human donor with ulcerative colitis or Crohn's disease, or a healthy co-twin of an affected twin (not recorded which). The material sequenced was blood. The chain links TRBV4-1 to TRBJ1-4; TCRdb reports TRBD1, a call that lacks DNA to check it against. CDR3 sequence reads: CASSQVQTDEKLFF.